The source of this TCR beta chain is a study of blood T cells in healthy people across ages. Study-wide results and limits: Long-lived and aged donors differed, with more naive CD4+ cells and higher diversity in the long-lived. As age increased, TCR beta diversity per million T cells fell in a roughly linear fashion. When one million T cells were used, diversity estimates were thought to be underestimates.

The CDR3 is 13 residues long. Germline loops: CDR1 SGHAT, CDR2 FQNNGV. V was clipped by 1 base and J by 7 bases, with 8 bases between them. Then a second PCR, running roughly 6 to 11 cycles, was carried out with a sample-barcoded 5' primer and a J-beta primer mix. From the 5' RACE reads, TCRdb called clonotypes with MiXCR, one entry per CDR3 protein. The table includes about 1,400,000 distinct CDR3 sequences, 45% to 70% detected once. As for this clonotype: The antigen is not known.

Source material: blood. The sequence derives from a man aged 18 to 29 in good health. J is TRBJ1-5 and V is TRBV11-2; D not certain. The CDR3 spells CASSLGGRQPQHF. CDR3 DNA: TGTGCCAGCAGCTTAGGGGGAAGGCAGCCCCAGCATTTT. Drawing the rest from reference TRBV11-2 and TRBJ1-5, the complete variable domain is EAGVAQSPRYKIIEKRQSVAFWCNPISGHATLYWYQQILGQGPKLLIQFQNNGVVDDSQLPKDRFSAERLKGVDSTLKIQPAKLEDSAVYLCASSLGGRQPQHFGDGTRLSIL.